These 15 T cell receptor beta chains were all obtained from the same sample, sequenced in a study of OX40 agonist ivuxolimab in advanced cancers. This table comes from immunoSEQ multiplex PCR, and its TCRdb copy is limited to in-frame clones, with some not included. The data contain approximately 69,000 clones, about four fifths of them singletons. The source material was CD4+ or CD8+ T cells sorted from blood, sampled in a trial of the OX40 agonist ivuxolimab. All receptors come from an adult with an advanced solid tumor such as melanoma, head and neck, liver or kidney cancer.

This clone was recorded once. The V and J genes are TRBV14 and TRBJ2-3; D call uncertain. Germline V gives CDR1 SGHDN, CDR2 FVKESK. The CDR3 runs 12 residues. The V gene lost 0 bases and the J gene lost 7 bases, with 5 bases spanning the gap. The DNA of the CDR3 is TGTGCCAGCAGCCAAGATACCCATACGCAGTATTTT. Its translation is CASSQDTHTQYF.

This rearrangement joins TRBV5-1 to TRBJ1-6; unclear D gene. Germline-derived CDR1 and CDR2 are SGHRS and YFSETQ. V lost 5 bases to trimming and J lost 8 bases, with 11 bases between them. The CDR3 is 13 amino acids. As DNA, the CDR3 is TGCGCCAGCAGAGGTCAGGTGGATTCACCCCTCCACTTT. It specifies CASRGQVDSPLHF.

This clone was counted only a few times. The V and J genes are TRBV10-3 and TRBJ2-7, with TRBD1 matching over 10 bases. CDR3 size: 16 residues. V was pared by 0 bases and J by 2 bases, with 4 bases of the junction left unmatched. Germline V gene data show CDR1 as ENHRY and CDR2 as SYGVKD. CDR3 in amino acids: CAISESSGTGAYEQYF. The CDR3 DNA follows: TGTGCCATCAGTGAGTCCTCCGGGACAGGGGCCTACGAGCAGTACTTC.

The chain combines TRBV5-1 with TRBJ2-7; the D gene could be TRBD1 or TRBD2 (5 bases each). The CDR3 totals 17 residues. With 5 bases removed from V and 0 bases from J, the gap between germline ends came to 21 bases. CDR1 SGHRS and CDR2 YFSETQ come from the germline V gene. CDR3 amino acids: CASSRLGTGSVSYEQYF. The CDR3, as DNA: TGCGCCAGCAGTCGGCTTGGGACCGGGTCGGTCTCCTACGAGCAGTACTTC.

This sequence joins TRBV10-3 and TRBJ2-7; 14 nucleotides line up with TRBD2. J was trimmed by 2 bases and V by 6 bases; bases with no gene match: 3. This CDR3 has 15 residues. Germline CDR1 reads ENHRY; CDR2 reads SYGVKD. CDR3 coding DNA: TGTGCCATCAGCCGACTAGCGGGAGGGCCCTACGAGCAGTACTTC. Protein: CAISRLAGGPYEQYF.

The rearrangement links TRBV7-2 to TRBJ2-7; 7 bases agree with TRBD1. V lost 6 bases, J lost 0 bases, and 5 bases stayed unmatched. Germline CDR1 SGHTA, CDR2 FQGNSA. This CDR3 spans 14 amino acids. CDR3 region: CASRPRQGSYEQYF. The CDR3 DNA reads TGTGCCAGCAGGCCCCGACAGGGCTCCTACGAGCAGTACTTC.

In this sample, this clone turned up a few times. The chain links TRBV30 to TRBJ2-1; 7 bases align to TRBD2. CDR1 GTSNPN and CDR2 SVGIG come from the germline V gene (reference sequence). V gave up 2 bases and J gave up 7 bases; unmatched junction bases: 11. CDR3 length: 15 amino acids. CDR3 region: CAWSREAGRKNEQFF. CDR3 bases: TGTGCCTGGAGTCGAGAAGCGGGAAGAAAGAATGAGCAGTTCTTC.

The V call is TRBV15, the J call TRBJ1-4, with a possible D match to TRBD1 (6 bases). CDR1 is LNHNV, CDR2 YYDKDF, per germline (reference sequence). CDR3 length: 13 amino acids. Between the trimmed V and J ends, which lost 9 bases and 6 bases, there was a span of 14 bases. This chain's CDR3 is CATQRGIDEKLFF. The CDR3 bases are TGTGCCACGCAAAGGGGGATCGATGAAAAACTGTTTTTT.

The chain couples TRBV6-4 to TRBJ1-4; 8 bases align to TRBD1. In germline, CDR1 is MRHNA, CDR2 SNTAGT. The V gene end was trimmed by 8 bases and the J gene end by 5 bases; junction bases not matched to a gene: 4. The CDR3 is made up of 13 amino acids. The CDR3 nucleotides are TGTGCCAGCCAGGGGGCGCAGAATGAAAAACTGTTTTTT. This encodes CASQGAQNEKLFF.

The chain combines TRBV28 with TRBJ1-3; tentatively, D is TRBD1 (5 bases). The CDR3 is 13 residues long. CDR1 MDHEN and CDR2 SYDVKM come from the germline V gene. V shed 7 bases and J shed 4 bases, with 11 bases lying between them. CDR3: CASTRGRGNTIYF. The DNA of the CDR3 is TGTGCCAGCACACGGGGGAGGGGAAACACCATATATTTT.

The rearrangement joins TRBV6-6 to TRBJ1-1; 9 bases align to TRBD1. Germline assignment: CDR1 MNHNY and CDR2 SVGAGI (reference sequence). The CDR3 is 14 residues long. Losses at the gene ends were 3 bases for V and 7 bases for J; bases not matched to a gene: 6. In DNA, the CDR3 is TGTGCCAGCAGTTATCAGGACAGGGGAGGTGAAGCTTTCTTT. Its protein is CASSYQDRGGEAFF.

This chain links TRBV2 with TRBJ2-3, with D perhaps being TRBD1 or TRBD2 (5 bases each). The CDR3 spans 15 residues. Germline-derived CDR1 and CDR2 are SNHLY and FYNNEI. Trimming removed 6 bases from V and 4 bases from J, with 17 bases in between. The CDR3 bases are TGTGCCAGCAGCATCCGGGACCCTAGGGCAGATACGCAGTATTTT. Its protein product is CASSIRDPRADTQYF.

For the CDR3, the DNA is TGTGCCAGCAGTTCGACAGGGAGTTTAGGGAACACTGAAGCTTTCTTT. It yields the protein CASSSTGSLGNTEAFF. The chain links TRBV28 to TRBJ1-1; 7 positions match TRBD1. This CDR3 spans 16 amino acids. The junction had 9 bases not matched to a gene; V was cut back by 4 bases and J by 1 base. The V gene's germline CDR1 is MDHEN and CDR2 SYDVKM.

This clone was observed a single time. The chain couples TRBV9 to TRBJ1-4; tentatively, D is TRBD1 (5 bases). Germline V lookup: CDR1 SGDLS, CDR2 YYNGEE. The CDR3 spans 16 residues. V lost 0 bases to trimming and J lost 8 bases, with 17 bases between them. CDR3 amino acids: CASSVASRGIEEKLFF. As DNA, the CDR3 is TGTGCCAGCAGCGTAGCCTCGAGGGGCATTGAGGAAAAACTGTTTTTT.

The genes are TRBV19 and TRBJ1-4; unclear D gene. Trimming took off 10 bases at V and 5 bases at J, with 8 bases between the two ends. CDR1 LNHDA and CDR2 SQIVND come from the germline V gene (reference sequence). CDR3 length: 11 amino acids. The chain's CDR3 is CATHRNEKLFF. CDR3 nucleotide sequence: TGTGCCACTCACAGAAATGAAAAACTGTTTTTT.